This T cell receptor beta chain was identified during a study of blood T cell repertoires in COVID-19. Study summary: Sources were T cells, B-cell-depleted T cells, or PBMCs; the material itself was cDNA or gDNA.

Per the germline V gene, CDR1 is SGDLS and CDR2 is YYNGEE. The CDR3 spans 14 residues. V shed 4 bases and J shed 5 bases, with 13 bases lying between them. Source study methods: Amplification of reference gene primers was used by the study to estimate nucleated cell counts. TCRdb's table, derived via immunoSEQ multiplex PCR, lists solely in-frame clones and lacks some. The V and J calls and the clone size are those of that table, but D and trimming were determined from the DNA. This sample yields under 250,000 clones, of which around 78% are seen a single time; just over 2.5% belongs to the top ten. The chain carries TRBV9 and TRBJ2-1; possibly TRBD1 for D (5 bases). This receptor was taken from a woman aged 70-85 years with active or convalescent COVID-19. The sequenced sample was peripheral blood. The CDR3 region is CASSWGLGDNEQFF. The CDR3 DNA reads TGTGCCAGCAGCTGGGGCCTGGGTGACAATGAGCAGTTCTTC.